This passage covers 10 T cell receptor beta chains from one sample sequenced in a study of control samples from healthy donors and cancer patients. Sequenced by immunoSEQ multiplex PCR; TCRdb stores in-frame clones only, minus some. Here the sample spans around 230,000 clones, around 94% being singletons. The sample consisted of blood. These receptors were obtained from a man between 45 and 60 years old in good health.

The J gene is TRBJ1-1, the V gene TRBV5-1; 8 bases are a match to TRBD1. The germline V gene has CDR1 SGHRS and CDR2 YFSETQ. V lost 4 bases and J lost 0; bases outside the gene matches: 5. This CDR3 spans 15 amino acids. CDR3 DNA: TGCGCCAGCAGCGAACAGGGGGGGATGAACACTGAAGCTTTCTTT. Translated: CASSEQGGMNTEAFF.

The chain couples TRBV7-8 to TRBJ1-4; the D is unclear. Germline loops: CDR1 SGHVS, CDR2 FQNEAQ. The ends were cut back, 5 bases at V and 8 bases at J, with 15 bases in the middle. The CDR3 contains 14 residues. CDR3 region: CASSPIYVGEKLFF. The DNA for the CDR3 is TGTGCCAGCAGCCCAATCTACGTAGGGGAAAAACTGTTTTTT. The entire variable domain, with the rest obtained from reference TRBV7-8 and TRBJ1-4, is as follows: GAGVSQSPRYKVAKRGQDVALRCDPISGHVSLFWYQQALGQGPEFLTYFQNEAQLDKSGLPSDRFFAERPEGSVSTLKIQRTQQEDSAVYLCASSPIYVGEKLFFGSGTQLSVL.

This clone came up once. This CDR3 reads CSVPDGGTSGANVLTF. Written as DNA, the CDR3 is TGCAGCGTTCCGGACGGAGGGACATCTGGGGCCAACGTCCTGACTTTC. The chain carries TRBV29-1 and TRBJ2-6; TRBD1 or TRBD2 may be the D gene (6 bases each). Germline CDR1 SQVTM, CDR2 ANQGSEA. This CDR3 is built from 16 residues. V was clipped by 5 bases and J by 1 base, with 15 bases between them. Complete variable domain (other parts from reference TRBV29-1 and TRBJ2-6): SAVISQKPSRDICQRGTSLTIQCQVDSQVTMMFWYRQQPGQSLTLIATANQGSEATYESGFVIDKFPISRPNLTFSTLTVSNMSPEDSSIYLCSVPDGGTSGANVLTFGAGSRLTVL.

The sample holds one count of this clone. The chain is built from TRBV2 and TRBJ2-2; no clear D gene. The CDR3 spans 13 residues. Germline V gene sequence: CDR1 SNHLY, CDR2 FYNNEI. V was trimmed by 3 bases and J by 1 base, leaving 3 bases between them. This CDR3 is CASSDWNTGELFF. In nucleotides, the CDR3 is TGTGCCAGCAGTGATTGGAACACCGGGGAGCTGTTTTTT. The full variable domain, with the rest looked up from reference TRBV2 and TRBJ2-2, is EPEVTQTPSHQVTQMGQEVILRCVPISNHLYFYWYRQILGQKVEFLVSFYNNEISEKSEIFDDQFSVERPDGSNFTLKIRSTKLEDSAMYFCASSDWNTGELFFGEGSRLTVL.

The J gene is TRBJ1-1, the V gene TRBV4-3, with TRBD1 matching 7 bases. Germline loops: CDR1 LGHNA, CDR2 YSLEER. There are 16 residues in the CDR3. The junction had 12 bases not matched to a gene; V was cut back by 4 bases and J by 4 bases. The CDR3 spells CASSLTGVIGATEAFF. CDR3 coding DNA: TGCGCCAGCAGCCTTACAGGGGTTATTGGGGCCACTGAAGCTTTCTTT.

V and J are TRBV28 and TRBJ1-4; unclear D gene. Trimming cost V 1 base and J 7 bases, with 7 bases left between them. Germline CDR1 MDHEN, CDR2 SYDVKM. CDR3 length: 13 amino acids. CDR3 amino acids: CASSLYKSEKLFF. The CDR3 DNA reads TGTGCCAGCAGTTTATATAAAAGTGAAAAACTGTTTTTT.

The CDR3 loop is CASSHRGTDTQYF. The CDR3 bases are TGCGCCAGCAGCCATAGAGGCACAGATACGCAGTATTTT. The chain has TRBV4-3 and TRBJ2-3, with unresolved D. The V end was cut by 3 bases, the J end by 1 base, with 5 bases between. The CDR3 covers 13 residues. Per the germline V gene, CDR1 is LGHNA and CDR2 is YSLEER.

For this clone: Other DNA sequences in the same sample also yield this CDR3. The V and J genes are TRBV15 and TRBJ1-4; D unclear. V lost 1 base to trimming and J lost 8 bases, with 11 bases between them. CDR1 LNHNV and CDR2 YYDKDF come from the germline V gene (reference sequence). This CDR3 has 14 residues. CDR3 sequence (DNA): TGTGCCACCAGCAGAGGAGGCGTAGGGGAAAAACTGTTTTTT. Its protein is CATSRGGVGEKLFF.

The table lists this clone with a count of one. The genes are TRBV6-6 and TRBJ1-1; tentatively, D is TRBD1 (6 bases). The CDR3 sequence is 16 residues long. V was trimmed by 3 bases and J by 4 bases, leaving 18 bases between them. Looked up from germline, CDR1 is MNHNY and CDR2 is SVGAGI (reference sequence). The DNA for the CDR3 is TGTGCCAGCAGTTATAAATTGGGGGGCCCAGGCACTGAAGCTTTCTTT. Translating gives CASSYKLGGPGTEAFF.

This clone was recorded only once. The V gene is TRBV24-1, the J gene TRBJ2-1, with 9 nucleotides matching TRBD2. CDR1 and CDR2 from the germline V gene are KGHDR and SFDVKD. The V segment lost 0 bases and the J segment 4 bases; nucleotides outside the gene matches: 3. CDR3 length equals 16 residues. CDR3 bases: TGTGCCACCAGTGATTTGGTAGCGGGGGTTTACAATGAGCAGTTCTTC. Protein sequence: CATSDLVAGVYNEQFF.